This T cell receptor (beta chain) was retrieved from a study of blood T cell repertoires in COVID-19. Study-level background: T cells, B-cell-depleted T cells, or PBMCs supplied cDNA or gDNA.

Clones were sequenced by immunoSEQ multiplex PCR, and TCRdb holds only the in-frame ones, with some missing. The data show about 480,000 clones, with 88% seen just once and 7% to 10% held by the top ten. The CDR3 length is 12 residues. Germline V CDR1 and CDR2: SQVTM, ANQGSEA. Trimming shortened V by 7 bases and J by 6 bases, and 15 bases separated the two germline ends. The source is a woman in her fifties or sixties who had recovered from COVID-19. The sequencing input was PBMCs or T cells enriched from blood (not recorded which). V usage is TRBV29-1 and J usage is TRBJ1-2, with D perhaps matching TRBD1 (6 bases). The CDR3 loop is CSATGTGDGYTF. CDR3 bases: TGCAGCGCCACAGGGACCGGGGATGGCTACACCTTC.